Listed here is a single TCR beta chain. No antigen is known for it. Using roughly 180 ng DNA, tens of thousands of T cell genomes, the sorted-subset replicate PCRs were run. Some clones are missing from TCRdb's copy, which holds only in-frame ones; the method was immunoSEQ multiplex PCR. The sample carries approximately 810,000 clones, around 92% recorded once. CD8 cells regarded as naive lacked CD45RO, were positively chosen for CCR7, and omitted terminally differentiated effector memory CD45RA+ cells. Within Nashville, Tennessee resided all donors, each a Caucasian adult. The junction had 2 bases not matched to a gene; V was cut back by 2 bases and J by 2 bases. The germline V gene has CDR1 MNHEY and CDR2 SMNVEV (reference sequence). The CDR3 runs to 14 residues. This entry is derived from a study of shared clonotypes between healthy human individuals. Study results and caveats: Read depth was anticipated to influence clonotype sharing among donors.

The clonotype comes from a man aged 25 to 40 in good health. V gene TRBV27 combines with J gene TRBJ2-7, with 8 positions matching TRBD1. Sequenced: naive CD8+ T cells sorted from blood. The CDR3 coding sequence is TGTGCCAGCAGTTTACAACAGGGGGCCTACGAGCAGTACTTC. Residues: CASSLQQGAYEQYF.